The present TCR beta chain was sequenced within a study of blood T cell repertoires in COVID-19. Overall study context: Spain, Italy and the United States supplied samples that represented acute and convalescent COVID-19.

The ends were cut back, 4 bases at V and 1 base at J, with 16 bases in the middle. The CDR3 is 16 amino acids. The germline V gene encodes CDR1 SGHTA and CDR2 FQGNSA. Recruits, aged about 18 to 95 years, lived in approximately 26 US areas. Using immunoSEQ multiplex PCR, the repertoire was profiled, and TCRdb retains in-frame clones only, with some absent. This sample has about 300,000 clones, with 89% found just once. V and J are TRBV7-2 and TRBJ1-1, with D perhaps matching TRBD1 (5 bases). The receptor's source is a man between 60 and 75 years old who had recovered from COVID-19. The sequenced sample consisted of PBMCs or T cells enriched from blood (not recorded which). The DNA for the CDR3 is TGTGCCAGCAGCTCCCGGGGCGGGGGTTCGAACACTGAAGCTTTCTTT. Amino acid sequence: CASSSRGGGSNTEAFF.